The 21 T cell receptor beta chains in this list originate from one sample, sequenced in a study of tissue T cells after allogeneic stem cell transplantation. Sequencing used immunoSEQ multiplex PCR; TCRdb keeps in-frame clones, though not all of them. Of around 3,000 clones in the sample, around two fifths were seen once. The time point denotes: mouse harvest day 14 after allogeneic transplant. Each mouse received 10^7 T-cell-depleted marrow cells plus 10^6 splenic CD5+ T cells by tail vein. Sequencing used gut tissue. The receptors stem from a female BALB/c mouse given C57BL/6 T cells with graft-versus-host disease after an allogeneic hematopoietic cell transplant.

This clone was found a few times. Gene names and germline refer to mouse. The read gets to within 1 residue of the CDR3 end, and the germline J gene fills in the rest. This chain joins TRBV2 and TRBJ1-2; D may be TRBD1 (6 bases). V lost 2 bases and J lost 0, with 10 bases in between. CDR3 size: 15 residues. Germline-derived CDR1 and CDR2 are LGHNA and YSYQKL. CDR3 bases read: TGTGCCAGCAGCCAATTCCACAGGGCAAACTCCGACTACACC. Protein: CASSQFHRANSDYT. The entire CDR3 protein is CASSQFHRANSDYTF. Combining the CDR3 with reference TRBV2 and TRBJ1-2 gives the whole variable domain DPKIIQKPKYLVAVTGSEKILICEQYLGHNAMYWYRQSAKKPLEFMFSYSYQKLMDNQTASSRFQPQSSKKNHLDLQITALKPDDSATYFCASSQFHRANSDYTFGSGTRLLVI.

Note on this clone: Here the gene names and germline are mouse. The DNA ends 1 residue before the CDR3 does, and the rest of the CDR3 is filled in from the germline J gene. The chain recombines TRBV16 with TRBJ1-3; D remains unclear. CDR1 and CDR2 (germline): SGHSA, FRNQAP. The CDR3 extends over 14 amino acids. Trimming left V 3 bases short and J 0 bases short, with 6 bases between. The CDR3 loop reads CASSFQTSGNTLYF. The covered CDR3 bases are TGTGCAAGCAGCTTCCAGACTTCTGGAAATACGCTCTAT. Using reference TRBV16 and TRBJ1-3 for the parts outside the CDR3, the full variable domain is NAGVIQTPRHKVTGKGQEATLWCEPISGHSAVFWYRQTIVQGLEFLTYFRNQAPIDDSGMPKERFSAQMPNQSHSTLKIQSTQPQDSAVYLCASSFQTSGNTLYFGEGSRLIVV.

A word on this clone: The genes and germline here are from mouse. The read halts 1 residue ahead of the CDR3 end, with the missing end drawn from the germline J gene. The chain combines TRBV26 with TRBJ1-4, with 7 bases matching TRBD1. The V gene's germline CDR1 is KGHPV and CDR2 FQNQEV (reference sequence). The CDR3 is 12 amino acids. V lost 6 bases and J lost 5; bases outside the gene matches: 0. CDR3: CASRGQNERLFF. The CDR3 DNA, read in part, is TGTGCCAGCAGGGGACAGAACGAAAGATTATTT.

Notes on this clone: Gene names refer to mouse genes. The read is 1 residue too short to cover the CDR3 end, so that end is filled in from the germline J gene. The chain has TRBV3 and TRBJ2-1, with no clear D. Trimming stripped 3 bases from V and 5 bases from J, with 2 bases between. Germline V gives CDR1 SNHLY, CDR2 FYNGKV (reference sequence). The CDR3 sequence is 11 residues long. Incomplete CDR3 DNA: TGTGCCAGCAGCTTTCATGCTGAGCAGTTC. It yields the protein CASSFHAEQF. The entire CDR3 reads CASSFHAEQFF.

This clone showed up just a few times. Here the gene names and germline are mouse. The CDR3 region is CASSLLTEVFF. CDR3 bases read: TGTGCCAGCAGTCTACTCACAGAAGTCTTC. This rearrangement joins TRBV26 to TRBJ1-1; no reliable D call. The CDR3 extends 1 residue past the end of the read, so its final part is completed from the germline J gene. CDR3 length: 11 amino acids. Germline values: CDR1 KGHPV, CDR2 FQNQEV (reference sequence). V lost 3 bases, J lost 4 bases, and 3 bases lay in between. The full variable domain, rest sourced from reference TRBV26 and TRBJ1-1, is NSKVIQTPRYLVKGQGQKAKMRCIPEKGHPVVFWYQQNKNNEFKFLINFQNQEVLQQIDMTEKRFSAECPSNSPCSLEIQSSEAGDSALYLCASSLLTEVFFGKGTRLTVV.

This clone has a handful of counts. Gene names are the mouse ones. The read ends 1 residue before the CDR3 terminus; that terminus is restored from the germline J gene. The chain recombines TRBV15 with TRBJ2-7, with 7 bases that match TRBD1. CDR3 size: 12 residues. After removal of 6 bases from V and 4 bases from J, the junction contained 3 bases not matched to a gene. Per germline, CDR1 SGHND and CDR2 FRSKSL. The part of the CDR3 DNA that was read is TGTGCCAGCAGCCCGGGACAGTATGAACAGTAC. It is translated as CASSPGQYEQY. Given in full, the CDR3 is CASSPGQYEQYF.

By proportion, this clone is medium-sized. Mouse names are used for the genes. The read falls 1 residue short of the CDR3 end, and the missing part is taken from the germline J gene. J is TRBJ2-1 and V is TRBV31; TRBD1 is a possible D gene (6 bases). This CDR3 contains 14 residues. Germline values: CDR1 GKSSPN, CDR2 SITVG. Trimming removed 0 bases at V and 4 bases at J, with 10 bases between. CDR3 sequence reads: CAWSLQGEYAEQFF. CDR3 bases read: TGTGCCTGGAGTCTACAGGGAGAGTATGCTGAGCAGTTC. The full variable domain, its missing parts supplied by reference TRBV31 and TRBJ2-1, is AQTIHQWPVAEIKAVGSPLSLGCTIKGKSSPNLYWYWQATGGTLQQLFYSITVGQVESVVQLNLSASRPKDDQFILSTEKLLLSHSGFYLCAWSLQGEYAEQFFGPGTRLTVL.

This clone is medium-sized within its sample. Genes and germline come from the mouse. The missing CDR3 end, 1 residue past where the read stops, is filled in from the germline J gene. The chain couples TRBV23 to TRBJ1-4. The CDR3 runs 16 residues. Per the germline V gene, CDR1 is KGHTA and CDR2 is FQNQQP. The CDR3 DNA, read in part, is TGCTCCAGCAGTCAATCGCGGGGATTCCCCAACGAAAGATTATTT. Encoded protein: CSSSQSRGFPNERLF. The entire CDR3 protein is CSSSQSRGFPNERLFF.

Regarding this clone: Mouse gene names and germline throughout. Coverage ceases 1 residue before the CDR3 finishes, and the germline J gene fills in the end. This chain links TRBV26 with TRBJ1-1; TRBD1 matches at 10 bases. Germline V gives CDR1 KGHPV, CDR2 FQNQEV (reference sequence). CDR3 length equals 15 residues. J lost 5 bases, V lost 3 bases, and 6 bases had no gene match. CDR3: CASSLTRTGGTEVFF. CDR3 DNA, as far as it was read: TGTGCCAGCAGTCTCACCCGGACAGGGGGAACAGAAGTCTTC.

This clone counts as large. Genes here carry mouse names. CDR3 DNA, as far as it was read: TGTGCCAGCTCTCTCCGCAGGGCTAACTCCGACTACACC. It translates to CASSLRRANSDYT. In full, the CDR3 is CASSLRRANSDYTF. The chain is built from TRBV12-2 and TRBJ1-2, with D perhaps matching TRBD1 (5 bases). The CDR3 is cut off 1 residue early in the read; its end comes from the germline J gene. V lost 0 bases to trimming and J lost 2 bases, with 9 bases between them. Germline CDR1 and CDR2: SGHLS and HYDKME. The CDR3 runs to 14 residues.

This clone was found a few times. The gene names given are mouse names. The read comes to an end 1 residue before the CDR3 does, leaving the germline J gene to fill in the end. This chain links TRBV26 with TRBJ1-2; a weak D match, TRBD1 (6 bases). With 0 bases removed from V and 5 bases from J, the gap between germline ends came to 10 bases. Germline loops: CDR1 KGHPV, CDR2 FQNQEV (reference sequence). The CDR3 is made up of 14 amino acids. CDR3: CASSLSGGWSDYTF. Incomplete CDR3 DNA: TGTGCCAGCAGTCTGTCGGGGGGCTGGTCCGACTACACC.

As for this clone: Mouse germline and gene names are used. The CDR3 end falls 1 residue outside the read, so it is completed with the germline J gene. This sequence joins TRBV3 and TRBJ2-7, with D uncertain. Germline lookup yields CDR1 SNHLY and CDR2 FYNGKV (reference sequence). The V gene lost 2 bases and the J gene lost 0 bases, with 5 bases spanning the gap. There are 13 residues in the CDR3. The CDR3 loop is CASSLRSSYEQYF. CDR3 DNA, as far as it was read: TGTGCCAGCAGCTTAAGGAGCTCCTATGAACAGTAC.

In the case of this clone: Gene names refer to mouse genes. The read halts 1 residue ahead of the CDR3 end, with the missing end drawn from the germline J gene. The chain links TRBV16 to TRBJ2-4, with a possible D match to TRBD2 (5 bases). The V gene's germline CDR1 is SGHSA and CDR2 FRNQAP. The CDR3 is made up of 14 amino acids. Trimming stripped 0 bases from V and 2 bases from J, with 6 bases between. CDR3 protein: CASSLDGVQNTLYF. The sequenced part of the CDR3 DNA is TGTGCAAGCAGCTTAGATGGGGTTCAAAACACCTTGTAC.

Judged by abundance, this clone is medium-sized. Gene names are mouse gene names. From the germline J gene comes the end of the CDR3, since the read stops 1 residue before it. V and J are TRBV15 and TRBJ1-1, with D unclear. With 5 bases removed from V and 4 bases from J, the gap between germline ends came to 8 bases. CDR3 length equals 12 residues. The germline CDR1 and CDR2 sequences are SGHND and FRSKSL. The CDR3 DNA, read in part, is TGTGCCAGCAGTCGGGATATCACAGAAGTCTTC. This translates into CASSRDITEVF. From start to end, the CDR3 is CASSRDITEVFF.

This clone was observed a handful of times. Genes here carry mouse names. The read ends 1 residue early relative to the CDR3; the germline J gene fills the gap. The rearrangement joins TRBV26 to TRBJ2-7; TRBD1 aligns across 7 bases. The germline CDR1 and CDR2 sequences are KGHPV and FQNQEV (reference sequence). The length of the CDR3 is 12 residues. J was trimmed by 7 bases and V by 4 bases; bases with no gene match: 4. CDR3 protein: CASSPNRGEQYF. CDR3 DNA (partial): TGTGCCAGCAGTCCAAACAGGGGAGAACAGTAC.

A few counts support this clone. The genes and germline here are from mouse. The read terminates 1 residue before the CDR3 end, so the remaining end is supplied by the germline J gene. The rearrangement uses TRBV3 and TRBJ2-7; D unclear. This CDR3 is built from 11 residues. Germline assignment: CDR1 SNHLY and CDR2 FYNGKV (reference sequence). Trimming stripped 1 base from V and 4 bases from J, with 2 bases between. Partial CDR3 DNA: TGTGCCAGCAGCTTAGGGTATGAACAGTAC. Encoded protein: CASSLGYEQY. The whole CDR3 protein is CASSLGYEQYF.

Notes on this clone: Any gene name here is a mouse gene name. The read stops 1 residue short of the end of the CDR3; the missing end is completed from the germline J gene. The chain employs TRBV5 and TRBJ1-6; a weak D match, TRBD1 (6 bases). TRBJ1-6 is labeled an ORF, and its function is uncertain. This CDR3 has 15 amino acids. The V end was cut by 4 bases, the J end by 6 bases, with 13 bases between. The germline V gene has CDR1 LGHNA and CDR2 YNLKQL (reference sequence). The CDR3 here is CASSPTGARNSPLYF. CDR3 DNA (partial): TGTGCCAGCAGCCCGACGGGGGCGCGTAATTCGCCCCTCTAC.

About this clone: Germline and genes here are mouse. The read terminates 1 residue ahead of where the CDR3 ends, so the germline J gene completes it. The J gene is TRBJ1-1, the V gene TRBV3, with D possibly being TRBD1 (5 bases). V lost 2 bases and J 1 base, leaving 8 bases between the germline ends. CDR1 and CDR2 from the germline V gene are SNHLY and FYNGKV (reference sequence). The CDR3 loop spans 14 amino acids. CDR3 bases read: TGTGCCAGCAGCTTACAGGGACGGAACACAGAAGTCTTC. It codes for CASSLQGRNTEVF. The full CDR3 protein reads CASSLQGRNTEVFF.

Turning to this clone: Germline and genes: mouse. The missing CDR3 end, 1 residue past where the read stops, is filled in from the germline J gene. The genes are TRBV13-3 and TRBJ2-7; a possible D gene is TRBD1 (6 bases). The CDR3 has 12 residues. Germline V gene lookup returns CDR1 NNHDY and CDR2 SYVADS. V lost 2 bases to trimming and J lost 4 bases, with 7 bases between them. The CDR3 DNA, read in part, is TGTGCCAGCAGTGAAGGGGGTTATGAACAGTAC. It yields the protein CASSEGGYEQY. The entire CDR3 reads CASSEGGYEQYF.

Note on this clone: These gene names are mouse names. The read ends 1 residue before the CDR3 terminus; that terminus is restored from the germline J gene. This chain uses TRBV3 with TRBJ2-2; weak D call: TRBD1 (6 bases). Germline V gene sequence: CDR1 SNHLY, CDR2 FYNGKV (reference sequence). This CDR3 is built from 14 residues. Trimming shortened V by 6 bases and J by 0 bases, and 8 bases separated the two germline ends. The CDR3 bases that were read are TGTGCCAGCAGTCGACAGGCAAACACCGGGCAGCTCTAC. Amino acids: CASSRQANTGQLY. The CDR3, in full, reads CASSRQANTGQLYF.

For this clone: Germline and genes here are mouse. This CDR3 reads CAWSPGGLNQDTQYF. The DNA read from the CDR3 is TGTGCCTGGAGCCCGGGGGGGCTTAACCAAGACACCCAGTAC. V usage is TRBV31 and J usage is TRBJ2-5; 8 nucleotides match TRBD2. The read comes to an end 1 residue before the CDR3 does, leaving the germline J gene to fill in the end. Losses at the gene ends were 3 bases for V and 0 bases for J; bases not matched to a gene: 5. The CDR3 is 15 amino acids. Germline V gives CDR1 GKSSPN, CDR2 SITVG.